The 22 T cell receptor beta chains in this list originate from one sample, sequenced in a study of human T cells and chemical hapten exposure. MiXCR, run by TCRdb on the RACE reads, gives a single entry per CDR3 protein. The sample holds over 150,000 distinct CDR3 sequences, about 27% seen once. Time point in this sample: patch test 3, about 24 weeks after DPC sensitization. Treatment reported: therapeutic diphenylcyclopropenone sensitization with weekly scalp DPC. The material was whole blood, obtained in connection with sensitization to the hapten diphenylcyclopropenone (DPC). The receptors here all came from a woman younger than 35 with alopecia areata. Some clones in this sample may be carry-over from other donors' samples.

This chain joins TRBV6-1 and TRBJ2-1, with D possibly matching TRBD2 (5 bases). Germline CDR1 and CDR2: MNHNS and SASEGT. CDR3 length: 12 residues. V gave up 6 bases and J gave up 5 bases, with 8 bases separating them. The CDR3 is CASRDGDNEQFF. The CDR3, as DNA: TGTGCCAGCAGGGACGGGGACAATGAGCAGTTCTTC.

This clonotype was detected a few times. The rearrangement links TRBV5-6 to TRBJ1-2, with D possibly TRBD1 on 5 matching bases. Germline CDR1 is SGHDT and CDR2 is YYEEEE. The CDR3 covers 15 residues. The V gene lost 4 bases and the J gene lost 3 bases, with 16 bases spanning the gap. The CDR3 DNA reads as TGTGCCAGCAGCGAGGGTGCCGGGGCTTACTATGGCTACACCTTC. Translating gives CASSEGAGAYYGYTF. Full variable domain (rest looked up from reference TRBV5-6 and TRBJ1-2): DAGVTQSPTHLIKTRGQQVTLRCSPKSGHDTVSWYQQALGQGPQFIFQYYEEEERQRGNFPDRFSGHQFPNYSSELNVNALLLGDSALYLCASSEGAGAYYGYTFGSGTRLTVV.

This clonotype was picked up many times. The chain carries TRBV3-1 and TRBJ2-7, with TRBD2 identical over 8 bases. Trimming took 6 bases from V and 3 from J; bases not matched to a gene: 13. Germline CDR1 LGHDT, CDR2 YNNKEL (reference sequence). The CDR3 consists of 16 residues. CDR3 sequence: CASRAYSSGVDYEQYF. The CDR3 nucleotides are TGTGCCAGCAGGGCCTACAGTAGCGGGGTTGACTACGAGCAGTACTTC.

The gene calls are TRBV7-3 and TRBJ2-6, with D possibly TRBD2 on 5 matching bases. Trimming took off 5 bases at V and 0 bases at J, with 11 bases between the two ends. The germline V gene encodes CDR1 SGHTA and CDR2 FQGTGA. CDR3 length: 16 residues. Written as DNA, the CDR3 is TGTGCCAGCAGCCCCCGAGGGCCCTCTGGGGCCAACGTCCTGACTTTC. Amino acid sequence: CASSPRGPSGANVLTF.

This rearrangement joins TRBV11-2 to TRBJ1-6; TRBD1 agrees at 7 bases. V was clipped by 0 bases and J by 10 bases; unmatched bases: 6. The CDR3 is 15 residues long. CDR1 and CDR2 from the germline V gene are SGHAT and FQNNGV. CDR3 sequence reads: CASSLDDRAGSPLHF. In DNA form, the CDR3 reads TGTGCCAGCAGCTTAGACGACAGGGCTGGGTCACCCCTCCACTTT.

A few counts support this clonotype. V and J are TRBV20-1 and TRBJ2-7; D is perhaps TRBD1 or TRBD2 (5 bases each). CDR3 length equals 16 residues. The V gene's germline CDR1 is DFQATT and CDR2 SNEGSKA (reference sequence). Trimming removed 5 bases from V and 1 base from J, with 21 bases in between. DNA for the CDR3: TGCAGTGCTTCCCGCCCTTGGGACCCAAGATCCTACGAGCAGTACTTC. It is translated as CSASRPWDPRSYEQYF.

This clonotype was observed a few times. As DNA, the CDR3 is TGTGCCAGCAGCTCTGGGGACAGGACTTCTAACTATGGCTACACCTTC. Amino acids: CASSSGDRTSNYGYTF. V gene TRBV7-9 combines with J gene TRBJ1-2, with 8 nucleotides matching TRBD1. Trimming cost V 4 bases and J 0 bases; bases outside gene matches: 7. This CDR3 is built from 16 residues. CDR1 and CDR2 (germline): SEHNR, FQNEAQ (reference sequence).

J is TRBJ1-1 and V is TRBV10-3, with D possibly matching TRBD1 (5 bases). This CDR3 is 14 amino acids long. Trimming removed 4 bases at V and 0 bases at J, with 9 bases between. The V gene's germline CDR1 is ENHRY and CDR2 SYGVKD. The CDR3 region is CAISGQGLNTEAFF. The CDR3 DNA reads TGTGCCATCAGTGGGCAGGGCCTGAACACTGAAGCTTTCTTT.

This clonotype has just a few counts. This chain links TRBV27 with TRBJ1-2; a weak D match, TRBD1 (6 bases). Germline CDR1 MNHEY, CDR2 SMNVEV (reference sequence). Trimming cost V 4 bases and J 7 bases, with 13 bases left between them. The CDR3 consists of 13 residues. The CDR3 DNA is TGTGCCAGCAGTTACAGGGAAGACAGTGGCTACACCTTC. This gives the protein CASSYREDSGYTF.

This clonotype was detected only a few times. The V and J genes are TRBV5-4 and TRBJ2-2, with no clear D. V shed 3 bases and J shed 3 bases, with 24 bases lying between them. CDR1 and CDR2 from the germline V gene are SGHNT and YYREEE (reference sequence). There are 19 residues in the CDR3. As DNA, the CDR3 is TGTGCCAGCAGCTCCAACACAATTTCATGGCCGTCGGACACCGGGGAGCTGTTTTTT. Residues: CASSSNTISWPSDTGELFF.

This clonotype was recorded a few times. V usage is TRBV5-4 and J usage is TRBJ1-1; possibly TRBD1 for D (6 bases). Between the trimmed V and J ends, which lost 2 bases and 4 bases, there was a span of 9 bases. CDR1 SGHNT and CDR2 YYREEE come from the germline V gene (reference sequence). This CDR3 has 13 amino acids. The CDR3 nucleotides read TGTGCCAGCAGCTTCTACAGGGCCACTGAAGCTTTCTTT. Amino acid sequence: CASSFYRATEAFF.

The chain has TRBV5-6 and TRBJ1-5; maybe TRBD1 (6 bases). CDR3 length: 14 amino acids. The V gene lost 6 bases and the J gene lost 4 bases, with 14 bases spanning the gap. The germline gives CDR1 SGHDT, CDR2 YYEEEE. CDR3 residues: CASTKQGRNQPQHF. The DNA of the CDR3 is TGTGCCAGCACCAAACAGGGAAGGAATCAGCCCCAGCATTTT.

This clonotype has just a few counts. The rearrangement links TRBV12-3 or TRBV12-4 to TRBJ1-1, with TRBD1 matching over 7 bases. The CDR3 runs 14 residues. Trimming removed 3 bases from V and 0 bases from J; junction bases left unmatched: 1. The CDR3 nucleotides are TGTGCCAGCAGTTTCACAGGGGTGAACACTGAAGCTTTCTTT. It translates to CASSFTGVNTEAFF.

The chain couples TRBV5-1 to TRBJ1-2; 8 bases align to TRBD1. Trimming at V came to 4 bases and at J to 8 bases, leaving 10 bases not matched to a gene. Germline lookup yields CDR1 SGHRS and CDR2 YFSETQ. CDR3 length: 14 amino acids. CDR3 sequence: CASSIDRGFNGYTF. The CDR3 DNA reads TGCGCCAGCAGCATTGACAGGGGATTTAACGGCTACACCTTC. The full variable domain, completed using reference TRBV5-1 and TRBJ1-2, is KAGVTQTPRYLIKTRGQQVTLSCSPISGHRSVSWYQQTPGQGLQFLFEYFSETQRNKGNFPGRFSGRQFSNSRSEMNVSTLELGDSALYLCASSIDRGFNGYTFGSGTRLTVV.

The V and J genes are TRBV7-2 and TRBJ2-5; D not resolved. The V gene's germline CDR1 is SGHTA and CDR2 FQGNSA. CDR3 length: 16 amino acids. Trimming stripped 3 bases from V and 0 bases from J, with 14 bases between. The CDR3 reads CASSLGRSVYQETQYF. CDR3 bases: TGTGCCAGCAGCTTGGGTCGCTCAGTTTACCAAGAGACCCAGTACTTC.

J is TRBJ2-1 and V is TRBV3-1; unclear D gene. Germline V gives CDR1 LGHDT, CDR2 YNNKEL (reference sequence). V was trimmed by 1 base and J by 0 bases, leaving 7 bases between them. This CDR3 contains 15 residues. CDR3 in amino acids: CASSQVDFSYNEQFF. The CDR3, as DNA: TGTGCCAGCAGCCAAGTCGATTTCTCCTACAATGAGCAGTTCTTC.

Many counts were recorded for this clonotype. The rearrangement joins TRBV11-1 to TRBJ2-5, with a possible D match to TRBD1 (5 bases). Trimming took off 5 bases at V and 5 bases at J, with 15 bases between the two ends. The CDR3 has 14 amino acids. CDR1 is SGHAT and CDR2 is FQDESV in the germline V gene (reference sequence). CDR3 nucleotide sequence: TGTGCCAGCAGCAAAAGTAGGGGCTGGGAGACCCAGTACTTC. It codes for CASSKSRGWETQYF. The full variable domain, its missing parts supplied by reference TRBV11-1 and TRBJ2-5, is EAEVAQSPRYKITEKSQAVAFWCDPISGHATLYWYRQILGQGPELLVQFQDESVVDDSQLPKDRFSAERLKGVDSTLKIQPAELGDSAMYLCASSKSRGWETQYFGPGTRLLVL.

CDR3 amino acids: CASSLVRGNGDYTF. CDR3 in DNA: TGTGCCAGCAGCTTAGTTCGGGGGAATGGGGACTACACCTTC. The genes are TRBV11-2 and TRBJ1-2, with TRBD1 as a possible D gene (5 bases). V was trimmed by 1 base and J by 10 bases, leaving 16 bases between them. Germline values: CDR1 SGHAT, CDR2 FQNNGV. The CDR3 consists of 14 residues.

The chain couples TRBV6-5 to TRBJ2-1; 9 bases agree with TRBD1. V dropped 6 bases and J dropped 8; count of bases not matched to a gene: 8. CDR3 length equals 14 residues. Germline V gene sequence: CDR1 MNHEY, CDR2 SVGAGI. The CDR3 nucleotides read TGTGCCAGCAGGAGCCGGGACAGGGACCATGAGCAGTTCTTC. Amino acid sequence: CASRSRDRDHEQFF.

V usage is TRBV28 and J usage is TRBJ2-7; 8 bases are shared with TRBD1. J was trimmed by 5 bases and V by 1 base; bases with no gene match: 10. The CDR3 is made up of 16 amino acids. Germline-derived CDR1 and CDR2 are MDHEN and SYDVKM. As DNA, the CDR3 is TGTGCCAGCAGTTTATTGGCCCCGGGACAGGAGAACGAGCAGTACTTC. This gives the protein CASSLLAPGQENEQYF.

J is TRBJ1-2 and V is TRBV11-2; TRBD1 matches 7 bases. Germline V gene sequence: CDR1 SGHAT, CDR2 FQNNGV. J gave up 7 bases and V 1 base, and 6 bases lay outside the gene matches. The CDR3 covers 14 residues. CDR3 residues: CASSLADRAGGYTF. DNA of the CDR3: TGTGCCAGCAGCTTAGCAGACAGGGCGGGTGGCTACACCTTC. Full variable domain (missing parts from reference TRBV11-2 and TRBJ1-2): EAGVAQSPRYKIIEKRQSVAFWCNPISGHATLYWYQQILGQGPKLLIQFQNNGVVDDSQLPKDRFSAERLKGVDSTLKIQPAKLEDSAVYLCASSLADRAGGYTFGSGTRLTVV.

There are many counts of this clonotype. The V and J genes are TRBV6-2 or TRBV6-3 and TRBJ2-5; D gene ambiguous. The CDR3 length is 11 residues. Germline loops: CDR1 MNHEY, CDR2 SVGEGT. Trimming removed 2 bases from V and 5 bases from J, with 3 bases in between. This CDR3 reads CASSYLETQYF. The CDR3 DNA sequence: TGTGCCAGCAGTTACCTCGAGACCCAGTACTTC.